The next 14 T cell receptor beta chains were all read from a single sample in a study of blood T cell repertoires in COVID-19. Sequencing used immunoSEQ multiplex PCR; TCRdb keeps in-frame clones, though not all of them. The table shows around 400,000 clones, with approximately 91% occurring only once. Sequenced input: PBMCs or T cells enriched from blood (not recorded which). These receptors came from a middle-aged woman who had been exposed to COVID-19.

The chain recombines TRBV7-6 with TRBJ2-2, with no clear D. V gave up 6 bases and J gave up 1 base, with 9 bases separating them. CDR1 SGHVS and CDR2 FNYEAQ come from the germline V gene. The CDR3 length is 14 residues. The CDR3 DNA reads TGTGCCAGCAGTGACACCTTGAACACCGGGGAGCTGTTTTTT. Translating it yields CASSDTLNTGELFF. Combining the CDR3 with reference TRBV7-6 and TRBJ2-2 gives the whole variable domain GAGVSQSPRYKVTKRGQDVALRCDPISGHVSLYWYRQALGQGPEFLTYFNYEAQQDKSGLPNDRFSAERPEGSISTLTIQRTEQRDSAMYRCASSDTLNTGELFFGEGSRLTVL.

This chain uses TRBV6-5 with TRBJ1-2; D is uncertain. The CDR3 has 13 residues. Germline V lookup: CDR1 MNHEY, CDR2 SVGAGI. Trimming left V 2 bases short and J 1 base short, with 5 bases between. The CDR3 bases are TGTGCCAGCAGTTACGGCCTTAACTATGGCTACACCTTC. Translated: CASSYGLNYGYTF.

The chain joins TRBV7-8 to TRBJ2-4; TRBD1 agrees at 8 bases. CDR3 length: 16 residues. The V gene end was trimmed by 2 bases and the J gene end by 5 bases; junction bases not matched to a gene: 8. Germline V lookup: CDR1 SGHVS, CDR2 FQNEAQ. The CDR3 protein is CASSLQGARTQNIQYF. The CDR3 DNA sequence: TGTGCCAGCAGCTTACAGGGGGCCAGGACCCAAAACATTCAGTACTTC.

The V call is TRBV4-2, the J call TRBJ2-7; TRBD1 is a possible D gene (5 bases). V was trimmed by 1 base and J by 3 bases, leaving 10 bases between them. The CDR3 loop spans 14 amino acids. Germline lookup yields CDR1 LGHNA and CDR2 YNFKEQ. The CDR3, as DNA: TGTGCCAGCAGCCAAGGGGCTCAGGGCTACGAGCAGTACTTC. Translation: CASSQGAQGYEQYF.

The chain combines TRBV24-1 with TRBJ2-3; 8 nucleotides agree with TRBD1. This CDR3 has 16 amino acids. Trimming cost V 3 bases and J 4 bases; bases outside gene matches: 8. The germline gives CDR1 KGHDR, CDR2 SFDVKD. The CDR3 DNA sequence: TGTGCCACCAGTGATCCCCCTCGGACAGGGTCAGATACGCAGTATTTT. Residues: CATSDPPRTGSDTQYF.

V gene TRBV2 combines with J gene TRBJ1-6; TRBD1 aligns across 10 bases. The CDR3 sequence is 16 residues long. After removal of 8 bases from V and 2 bases from J, the junction contained 6 bases not matched to a gene. Germline V CDR1 and CDR2: SNHLY, FYNNEI. CDR3 protein: CASATGGATYNSPLHF. The CDR3 DNA is TGTGCCAGCGCGACAGGGGGCGCGACCTATAATTCACCCCTCCACTTT.

The gene calls are TRBV27 and TRBJ1-1; TRBD1 might be the D (6 bases). The CDR3 runs 11 residues. V was shortened by 7 bases and J by 9 bases, with 12 bases between the two germline ends. Germline values: CDR1 MNHEY, CDR2 SMNVEV (reference sequence). The CDR3 DNA sequence: TGTGCCAGCACCCTAGGACAGAAAGCTTTCTTT. Translating gives CASTLGQKAFF.

The V call is TRBV27, the J call TRBJ1-5; TRBD1 matches at 10 bases. J was trimmed by 12 bases and V by 7 bases; bases with no gene match: 6. Germline V gene sequence: CDR1 MNHEY, CDR2 SMNVEV (reference sequence). This CDR3 contains 12 residues. CDR3 bases: TGTGCCAGCAAACTTGGGACAGGGGTCCAGCATTTT. The encoded protein is CASKLGTGVQHF.

As DNA, the CDR3 is TGTGCCTGGAGGGGACTTCCTATAAGGAACACTGAAGCTTTCTTT. Protein sequence: CAWRGLPIRNTEAFF. The gene calls are TRBV30 and TRBJ1-1; tentatively, D is TRBD1 (5 bases). The germline V gene has CDR1 GTSNPN and CDR2 SVGIG (reference sequence). Trimming removed 3 bases at V and 1 base at J, with 15 bases between. This CDR3 comprises 15 residues.

The chain couples TRBV29-1 to TRBJ1-2; 7 nucleotides line up with TRBD1. The CDR3 runs 13 residues. Germline V gene data show CDR1 as SQVTM and CDR2 as ANQGSEA. The junction had 6 bases not matched to a gene; V was cut back by 3 bases and J by 5 bases. The CDR3: CSVERQGWYGYTF. The CDR3 DNA follows: TGCAGCGTTGAGAGACAGGGTTGGTATGGCTACACCTTC. Full variable domain (missing parts from reference TRBV29-1 and TRBJ1-2): SAVISQKPSRDICQRGTSLTIQCQVDSQVTMMFWYRQQPGQSLTLIATANQGSEATYESGFVIDKFPISRPNLTFSTLTVSNMSPEDSSIYLCSVERQGWYGYTFGSGTRLTVV.

The CDR3 sequence: CASRYNGQDEQYF. The CDR3 bases are TGTGCCAGCAGATATAACGGACAGGACGAGCAGTACTTC. The chain has TRBV12-3 or TRBV12-4 and TRBJ2-7; 7 bases are shared with TRBD1. The length of the CDR3 is 13 residues. The V gene end was trimmed by 6 bases and the J gene end by 5 bases; junction bases not matched to a gene: 7.

The chain couples TRBV10-3 to TRBJ2-7; TRBD1 agrees at 7 bases. The CDR3 loop spans 12 amino acids. Germline assignment: CDR1 ENHRY and CDR2 SYGVKD. Here the CDR3 reads CASSTGTYEQYF. The CDR3 DNA is TGTGCTTCATCGACAGGGACCTACGAGCAGTACTTC.

This chain links TRBV30 with TRBJ1-3; unclear D gene. Germline CDR1 reads GTSNPN; CDR2 reads SVGIG (reference sequence). The V end lost 4 bases, the J end lost 4 bases, and 11 bases lay between the germline ends. CDR3 length equals 13 residues. The CDR3 nucleotides are TGTGCCTGGAACAGTTATCAAGGAAACACCATATATTTT. This encodes CAWNSYQGNTIYF.

This rearrangement joins TRBV19 to TRBJ1-1; TRBD1 is a possible D gene (6 bases). Trimming shortened V by 7 bases and J by 4 bases, and 16 bases separated the two germline ends. This CDR3 has 14 amino acids. Germline-derived CDR1 and CDR2 are LNHDA and SQIVND (reference sequence). CDR3 sequence: CASIPGGGVTEAFF. The CDR3 nucleotides read TGTGCCAGTATTCCCGGAGGGGGGGTCACTGAAGCTTTCTTT.